This TCR beta chain was recovered during a study of T cells after yellow fever vaccination. This clonotype was recorded many times. V lost 4 bases, J lost 4 bases, and 14 bases lay in between. The CDR3 length is 14 residues. TCRdb processed the 5' RACE reads anew with MiXCR; each CDR3 protein has one entry. The table records some 150,000 distinct CDR3 sequences, 5% to 8% of them present only once. This receptor was taken from a man aged 25-45 years who received the YFV17D yellow fever vaccine. The sequenced sample was CD4+ T cells sorted from PBMCs, obtained 10 days after the yellow fever booster vaccination. This chain uses TRBV12-3 or TRBV12-4 with TRBJ2-7; D is possibly TRBD2 (5 bases). The chain's CDR3 is CASSSERILYEQYF. In DNA, the CDR3 is TGTGCCAGCAGTTCGGAGCGGATACTGTACGAGCAGTACTTC.